Listed here is a single T cell receptor beta chain. This CDR3 region has 15 residues. V lost 4 bases, J lost 3 bases, and 8 bases stayed unmatched. Germline CDR1 SGHNT, CDR2 YENEEA. TCRdb reanalysed the 5' RACE reads using MiXCR and keeps one entry per CDR3 protein. The table records 90,000 to 120,000 distinct CDR3 sequences, less than 25% of them present only once. This sample is drawn from a study of CD8 T cells in ankylosing spondylitis. The sequenced sample was synovial fluid, either unsorted or a sorted T cell fraction (not recorded which). This sequence was found in a male donor with ankylosing spondylitis. V is TRBV11-3 and J is TRBJ1-1, with 7 positions matching TRBD1. CDR3 nucleotides: TGTGCCAGCAGCTCAAGGACAGGCGGGGACACTGAAGCTTTCTTT. Residues: CASSSRTGGDTEAFF.